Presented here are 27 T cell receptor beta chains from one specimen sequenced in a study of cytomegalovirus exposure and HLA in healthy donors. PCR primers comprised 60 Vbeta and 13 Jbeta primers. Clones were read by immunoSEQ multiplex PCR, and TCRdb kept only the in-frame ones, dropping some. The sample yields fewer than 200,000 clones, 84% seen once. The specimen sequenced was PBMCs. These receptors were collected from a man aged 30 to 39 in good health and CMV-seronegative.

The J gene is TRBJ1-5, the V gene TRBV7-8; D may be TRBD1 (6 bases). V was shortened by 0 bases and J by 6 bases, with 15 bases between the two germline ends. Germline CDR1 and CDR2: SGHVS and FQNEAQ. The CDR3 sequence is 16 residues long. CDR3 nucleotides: TGTGCCAGCAGCTTAGCACCCAGATCACAGGGTCAGCCCCAGCATTTT. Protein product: CASSLAPRSQGQPQHF.

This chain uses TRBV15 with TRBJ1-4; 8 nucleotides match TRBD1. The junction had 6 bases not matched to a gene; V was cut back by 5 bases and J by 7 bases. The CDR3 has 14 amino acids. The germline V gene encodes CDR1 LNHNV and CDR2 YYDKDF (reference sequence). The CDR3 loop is CATSAQGAGEKLFF. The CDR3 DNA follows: TGTGCCACCAGCGCCCAGGGGGCCGGTGAAAAACTGTTTTTT.

The CDR3 DNA is TGCAGCGCCGACAGAGTCACAGATACGCAGTATTTT. As protein: CSADRVTDTQYF. The J gene is TRBJ2-3, the V gene TRBV29-1; tentatively, D is TRBD1 (5 bases). There are 12 residues in the CDR3. Germline V gene lookup returns CDR1 SQVTM and CDR2 ANQGSEA. The V end was cut by 7 bases, the J end by 2 bases, with 10 bases between.

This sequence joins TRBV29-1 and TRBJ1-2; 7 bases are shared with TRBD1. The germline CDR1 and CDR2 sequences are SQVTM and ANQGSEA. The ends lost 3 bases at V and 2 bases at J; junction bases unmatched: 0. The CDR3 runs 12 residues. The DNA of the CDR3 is TGCAGCGTTGACAGGGGGAACTATGGCTACACCTTC. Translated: CSVDRGNYGYTF.

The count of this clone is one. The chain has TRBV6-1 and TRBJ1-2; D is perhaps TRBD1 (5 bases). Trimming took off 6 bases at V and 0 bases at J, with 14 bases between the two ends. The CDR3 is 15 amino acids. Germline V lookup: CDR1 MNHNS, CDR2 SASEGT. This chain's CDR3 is CASRARQFANYGYTF. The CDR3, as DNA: TGTGCCAGCAGGGCCAGACAGTTCGCTAACTATGGCTACACCTTC.

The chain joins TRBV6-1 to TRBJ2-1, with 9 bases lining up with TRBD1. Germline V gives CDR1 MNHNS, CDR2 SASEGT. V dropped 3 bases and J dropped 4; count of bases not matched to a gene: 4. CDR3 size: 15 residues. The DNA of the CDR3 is TGTGCCAGCAGTGATGCCGGGACAGGGTACAATGAGCAGTTCTTC. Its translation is CASSDAGTGYNEQFF.

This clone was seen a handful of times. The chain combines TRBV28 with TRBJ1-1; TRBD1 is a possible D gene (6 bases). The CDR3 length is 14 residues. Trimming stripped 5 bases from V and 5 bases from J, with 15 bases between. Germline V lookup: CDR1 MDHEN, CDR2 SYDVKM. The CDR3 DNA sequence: TGTGCCAGCAGTCCTACAGGGCCGGGGACTGAAGCTTTCTTT. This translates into CASSPTGPGTEAFF.

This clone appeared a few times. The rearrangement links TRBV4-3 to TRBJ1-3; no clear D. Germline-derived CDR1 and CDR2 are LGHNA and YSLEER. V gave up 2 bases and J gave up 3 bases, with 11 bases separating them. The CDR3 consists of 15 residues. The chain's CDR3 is CASSQLRESGNTIYF. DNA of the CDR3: TGCGCCAGCAGCCAACTGCGGGAGAGTGGAAACACCATATATTTT.

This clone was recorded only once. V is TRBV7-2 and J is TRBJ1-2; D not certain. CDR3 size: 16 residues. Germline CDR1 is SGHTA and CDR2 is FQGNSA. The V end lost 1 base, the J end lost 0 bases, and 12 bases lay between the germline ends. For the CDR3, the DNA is TGTGCCAGCAGCTTAGGAGGCCAAAGAGCTAACTATGGCTACACCTTC. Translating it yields CASSLGGQRANYGYTF.

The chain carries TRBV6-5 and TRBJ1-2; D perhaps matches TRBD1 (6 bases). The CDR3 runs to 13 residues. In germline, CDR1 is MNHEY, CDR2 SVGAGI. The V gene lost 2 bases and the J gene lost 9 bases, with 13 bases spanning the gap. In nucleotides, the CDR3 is TGTGCCAGCAGTTACCGGGACACGGCCCGCTACACCTTC. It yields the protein CASSYRDTARYTF.

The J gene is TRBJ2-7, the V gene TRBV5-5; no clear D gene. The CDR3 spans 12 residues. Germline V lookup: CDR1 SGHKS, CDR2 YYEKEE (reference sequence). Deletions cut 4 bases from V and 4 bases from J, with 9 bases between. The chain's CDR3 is CASSQDTYEQYF. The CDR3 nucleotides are TGTGCCAGCAGCCAAGACACGTACGAGCAGTACTTC.

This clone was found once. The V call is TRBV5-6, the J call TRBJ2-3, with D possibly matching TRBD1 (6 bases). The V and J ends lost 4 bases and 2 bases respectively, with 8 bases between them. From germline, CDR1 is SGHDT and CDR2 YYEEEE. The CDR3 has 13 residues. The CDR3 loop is CASSVGATDTQYF. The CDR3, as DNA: TGTGCCAGCAGCGTGGGGGCCACAGATACGCAGTATTTT.

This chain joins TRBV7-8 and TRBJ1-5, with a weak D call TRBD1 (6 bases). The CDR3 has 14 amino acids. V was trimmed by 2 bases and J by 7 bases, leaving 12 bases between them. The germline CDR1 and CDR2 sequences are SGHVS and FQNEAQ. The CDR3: CASSLIGGRQPQHF. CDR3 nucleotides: TGTGCCAGCAGCTTAATTGGGGGCCGGCAGCCCCAGCATTTT.

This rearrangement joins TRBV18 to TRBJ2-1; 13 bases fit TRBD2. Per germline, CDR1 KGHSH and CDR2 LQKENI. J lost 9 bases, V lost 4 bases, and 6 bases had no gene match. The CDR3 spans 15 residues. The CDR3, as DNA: TGTGCCAGCTCACGAGGACTAGCGGGAGAGGTTGAGCAGTTCTTC. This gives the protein CASSRGLAGEVEQFF.

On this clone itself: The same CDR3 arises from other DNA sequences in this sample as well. CDR3 in amino acids: CASSFRGTNTGELFF. CDR3 bases: TGTGCCAGCAGCTTTCGGGGGACGAACACCGGGGAGCTGTTTTTT. The V gene is TRBV5-7, the J gene TRBJ2-2, with D maybe TRBD2 (6 bases). TRBV5-7 is an ORF, with its function uncertain. Trimming took 2 bases from V and 0 from J, leaving 8 bases between them. This CDR3 has 15 residues.

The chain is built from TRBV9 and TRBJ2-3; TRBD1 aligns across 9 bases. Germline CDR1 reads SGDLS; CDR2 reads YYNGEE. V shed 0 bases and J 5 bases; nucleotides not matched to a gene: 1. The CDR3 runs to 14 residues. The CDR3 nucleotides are TGTGCCAGCAGCGTAGAGGGACAGGGAGATACGCAGTATTTT. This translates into CASSVEGQGDTQYF.

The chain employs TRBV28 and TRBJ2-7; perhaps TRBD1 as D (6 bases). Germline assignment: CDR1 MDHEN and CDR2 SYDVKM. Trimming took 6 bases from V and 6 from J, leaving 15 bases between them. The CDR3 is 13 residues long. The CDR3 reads CASRTGTSLEQYF. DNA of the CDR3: TGTGCCAGCAGAACCGGGACATCGCTCGAGCAGTACTTC.

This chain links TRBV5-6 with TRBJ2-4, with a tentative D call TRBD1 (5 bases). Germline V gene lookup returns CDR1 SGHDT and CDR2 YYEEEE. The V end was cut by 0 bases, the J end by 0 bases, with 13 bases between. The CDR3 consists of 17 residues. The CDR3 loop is CASSLEGADIAKNIQYF. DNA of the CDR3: TGTGCCAGCAGCTTGGAAGGGGCCGATATAGCCAAAAACATTCAGTACTTC.

The CDR3 DNA reads TGTGCCAGCAGCCCCATAGGGGTCGGGTCTAACTATGGCTACACCTTC. Amino acid sequence: CASSPIGVGSNYGYTF. The chain links TRBV7-6 to TRBJ1-2, with D possibly TRBD1 on 5 matching bases. Germline CDR1 and CDR2: SGHVS and FNYEAQ. This CDR3 is 16 amino acids long. V was pared by 5 bases and J by 0 bases, with 16 bases between.

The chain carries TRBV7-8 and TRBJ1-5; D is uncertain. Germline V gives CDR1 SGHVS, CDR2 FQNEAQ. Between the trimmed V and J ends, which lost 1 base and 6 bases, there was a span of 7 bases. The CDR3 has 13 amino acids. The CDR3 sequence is CASSLVLSQPQHF. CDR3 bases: TGTGCCAGCAGCTTAGTTCTTAGTCAGCCCCAGCATTTT.

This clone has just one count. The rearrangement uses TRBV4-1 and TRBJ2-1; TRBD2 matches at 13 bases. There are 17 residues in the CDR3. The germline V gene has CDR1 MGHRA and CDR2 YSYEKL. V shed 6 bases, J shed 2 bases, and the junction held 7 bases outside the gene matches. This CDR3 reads CASSRGGLAGTYNEQFF. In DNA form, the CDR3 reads TGCGCCAGCAGTAGAGGGGGACTAGCGGGAACCTACAATGAGCAGTTCTTC.

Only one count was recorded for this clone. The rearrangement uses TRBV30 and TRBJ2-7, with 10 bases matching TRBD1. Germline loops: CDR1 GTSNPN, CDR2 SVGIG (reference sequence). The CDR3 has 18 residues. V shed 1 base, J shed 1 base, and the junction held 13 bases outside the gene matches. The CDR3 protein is CAWSGRGQGVFGSYEQYF. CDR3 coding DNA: TGTGCCTGGAGTGGCCGAGGACAGGGGGTTTTTGGATCCTACGAGCAGTACTTC.

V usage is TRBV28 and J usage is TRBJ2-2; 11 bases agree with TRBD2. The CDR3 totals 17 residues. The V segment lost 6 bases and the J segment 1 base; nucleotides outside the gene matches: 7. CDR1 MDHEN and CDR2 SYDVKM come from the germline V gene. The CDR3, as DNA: TGTGCCAGCAGCTTCGTAACTAGCGGGGGGAACACCGGGGAGCTGTTTTTT. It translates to CASSFVTSGGNTGELFF.

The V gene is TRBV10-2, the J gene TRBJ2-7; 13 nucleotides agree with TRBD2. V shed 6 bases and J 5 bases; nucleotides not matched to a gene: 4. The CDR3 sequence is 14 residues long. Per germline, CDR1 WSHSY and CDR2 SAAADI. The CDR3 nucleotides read TGCGCCAGCAGCCCGGGACTAGCGGGAAACGAGCAGTACTTC. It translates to CASSPGLAGNEQYF.

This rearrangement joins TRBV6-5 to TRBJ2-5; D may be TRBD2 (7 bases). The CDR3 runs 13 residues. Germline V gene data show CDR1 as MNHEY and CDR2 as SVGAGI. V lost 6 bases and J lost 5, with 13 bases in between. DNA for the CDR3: TGTGCCAGCAGGAGTGGGGGGGCCGAGACCCAGTACTTC. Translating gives CASRSGGAETQYF.

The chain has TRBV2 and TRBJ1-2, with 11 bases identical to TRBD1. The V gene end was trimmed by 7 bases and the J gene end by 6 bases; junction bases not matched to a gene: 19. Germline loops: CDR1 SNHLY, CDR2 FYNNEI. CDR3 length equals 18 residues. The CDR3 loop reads CASNPRRDVGQGAHGYTF. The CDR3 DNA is TGTGCCAGCAATCCCCGCCGTGATGTCGGACAGGGGGCCCATGGCTACACCTTC. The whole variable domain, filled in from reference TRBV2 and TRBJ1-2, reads EPEVTQTPSHQVTQMGQEVILRCVPISNHLYFYWYRQILGQKVEFLVSFYNNEISEKSEIFDDQFSVERPDGSNFTLKIRSTKLEDSAMYFCASNPRRDVGQGAHGYTFGSGTRLTVV.

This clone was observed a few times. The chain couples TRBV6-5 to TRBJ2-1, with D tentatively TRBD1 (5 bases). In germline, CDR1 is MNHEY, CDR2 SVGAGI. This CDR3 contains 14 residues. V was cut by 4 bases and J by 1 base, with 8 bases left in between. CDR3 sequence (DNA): TGTGCCAGCAGTTTTGACAGTTCCTACAATGAGCAGTTCTTC. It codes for CASSFDSSYNEQFF.